A selection of T cell receptor beta chains follows, all from one sample in a study of cytomegalovirus exposure and HLA in healthy donors. TCRdb's table, derived via immunoSEQ multiplex PCR, lists solely in-frame clones and lacks some. The sample gives roughly 120,000 clones, roughly 70% of which show up once; over 5% is in the top ten. The source material was PBMCs. Receptor source: a man in his forties or fifties in good health and CMV-seropositive. CDR3s include the opening cysteine and the closing phenylalanine or tryptophan. D genes are given only for firm matches. Where a row states a size, it is once, few, many or the class of an expanded clone; other rows omit it.

V,J,size,D,CDR3,DNA
TRBV7-9,TRBJ1-6,few,-,CASSLGAGSNNSPLHF,TGTGCCAGCAGCTTAGGTGCAGGGTCGAATAATTCACCCCTCCACTTT
TRBV18,TRBJ2-5,-,-,CASSPPGGEETQYF,TGTGCCAGCTCACCCCCCGGAGGGGAAGAGACCCAGTACTTC
TRBV19,TRBJ1-2,-,TRBD1,CASSIGQGRNYGYTF,TGTGCCAGTAGTATCGGACAGGGAAGAAACTATGGCTACACCTTC
TRBV28,TRBJ2-2,few,TRBD1,CASRKQGAINTGELFF,TGTGCCAGCAGGAAACAGGGGGCGATAAACACCGGGGAGCTGTTTTTT
TRBV19,TRBJ1-6,-,-,CASSRRPPEAGSSYNSPLHF,TGTGCCAGTAGTCGCCGGCCACCTGAGGCGGGAAGCTCCTATAATTCACCCCTCCACTTT
TRBV6-4,TRBJ1-1,few,TRBD1,CASSEGGSRTGRTEAFF,TGTGCCAGCAGTGAGGGAGGATCTAGGACAGGGCGGACTGAAGCTTTCTTT
TRBV6-4,TRBJ2-7,-,TRBD2,CASSDPGRGREGISYEQYF,TGTGCCAGCAGTGACCCCGGGAGGGGGCGGGAGGGAATCTCCTACGAGCAGTACTTC
TRBV29-1,TRBJ2-7,-,TRBD1,CSVEILGQGSYEQYF,TGCAGCGTTGAAATCCTGGGACAGGGCTCCTACGAGCAGTACTTC
TRBV21-1,TRBJ1-2,-,-,CASSKAGTGLYYGYTF,TGTGCCAGCAGCAAAGCGGGGACAGGGCTATACTATGGCTACACCTTC
TRBV6-6,TRBJ2-7,-,TRBD1,CASSATGCEQYF,TGTGCCAGCAGTGCGACAGGGTGCGAGCAGTACTTC
TRBV6-1,TRBJ2-3,few,-,CASSDRGADTQYF,TGTGCCAGCAGTGACAGGGGCGCAGATACGCAGTATTTT
TRBV4-1,TRBJ2-3,-,-,CASSPPRVSTDTQYF,TGCGCCAGCAGCCCCCCGCGGGTTAGCACAGATACGCAGTATTTT
TRBV28,TRBJ1-5,-,TRBD1,CASSLRTTDRVIRNSNQPQHF,TGTGCCAGCAGTTTACGGACTACGGACAGGGTCATTAGGAATAGCAATCAGCCCCAGCATTTT
TRBV6-1,TRBJ1-1,once,-,CASSGRDTVGAFF,TGTGCCAGCAGTGGAAGGGACACCGTGGGGGCTTTCTTT
TRBV5-1,TRBJ1-3,-,-,CASSLDSSGNTIYF,TGCGCCAGCAGCCTCGACAGCTCTGGAAACACCATATATTTT
TRBV7-9,TRBJ2-7,-,TRBD2,CASSSSGTRTYEQYF,TGTGCCAGCAGCTCCTCCGGGACTAGAACCTACGAGCAGTACTTC
TRBV28,TRBJ2-5,-,TRBD2,CASNPGGGRQETQYF,TGTGCCAGCAACCCTGGCGGGGGTCGCCAAGAGACCCAGTACTTC
TRBV28,TRBJ1-4,-,TRBD1,CASSLGQGNEKLFF,TGTGCCAGCAGTCTAGGACAGGGGAATGAAAAACTGTTTTTT
TRBV7-5,TRBJ1-4,-,-,CVRSLLAARTRATNEKLFF,TGTGTCAGAAGCTTATTGGCTGCCAGGACTAGAGCAACTAATGAAAAACTGTTTTTT
TRBV11-3,TRBJ2-2,-,TRBD2,CASSLSLAGSNTGELFF,TGTGCCAGCAGCTTAAGCCTAGCGGGTTCGAACACCGGGGAGCTGTTTTTT
TRBV27,TRBJ2-7,-,TRBD1,CASSPRDRGIGEQYF,TGTGCCAGCAGTCCGCGGGACAGGGGTATTGGTGAGCAGTACTTC
TRBV5-1,TRBJ1-4,-,-,CASSDSLEKLFF,TGCGCCAGCAGCGATAGCCTCGAAAAACTGTTTTTT
TRBV29-1,TRBJ1-5,-,-,CSVRRAGPNQPQHF,TGCAGCGTAAGAAGGGCAGGGCCCAATCAGCCCCAGCATTTT
TRBV2,TRBJ1-1,-,-,CASRRTVINTEAFF,TGTGCCAGCAGAAGGACAGTCATCAACACTGAAGCTTTCTTT
TRBV6-4,TRBJ2-3,few,TRBD2,CASSDGTSGTDTQYF,TGTGCCAGCAGTGACGGGACTAGCGGCACAGATACGCAGTATTTT
TRBV5-4,TRBJ2-7,-,TRBD2,CASSPGTSGDYEQYF,TGTGCCAGCAGCCCCGGGACTAGCGGGGATTACGAGCAGTACTTC
TRBV7-8,TRBJ2-3,-,TRBD1,CASGTGEDTQYF,TGTGCCTCCGGGACAGGGGAAGATACGCAGTATTTT
TRBV13,TRBJ1-3,-,-,CASSSQRIDRSSGNTIYF,TGTGCCAGCAGCTCCCAAAGAATAGACCGGAGCTCTGGAAACACCATATATTTT
TRBV19,TRBJ1-5,-,-,CASSPQGTYQPQHF,TGTGCCAGTAGTCCACAGGGTACTTATCAGCCCCAGCATTTT
TRBV11-3,TRBJ2-2,-,-,CASSFDNSNGELFF,TGTGCCAGCAGCTTTGACAATTCAAACGGGGAGCTGTTTTTT
TRBV5-1,TRBJ2-5,few,-,CASSLVEAAGETQYF,TGCGCCAGCAGCTTGGTCGAGGCCGCGGGAGAGACCCAGTACTTC
TRBV11-2,TRBJ2-1,-,-,CASSLESVSSYNEQFF,TGTGCCAGCAGCTTAGAAAGCGTGAGCTCCTACAATGAGCAGTTCTTC
TRBV6-6,TRBJ2-7,-,-,CASSAARGAHEQYF,TGTGCCAGCAGTGCTGCCAGGGGCGCCCACGAGCAGTACTTC
TRBV7-2,TRBJ2-3,-,-,CASSFAGGGTDTQYF,TGTGCCAGCAGCTTTGCTGGGGGCGGCACAGATACGCAGTATTTT
TRBV19,TRBJ1-1,-,-,CASDRGTNTEAFF,TGTGCCAGTGATCGGGGGACGAACACTGAAGCTTTCTTT
TRBV5-6,TRBJ2-5,-,TRBD1,CASSFRTGAETQYF,TGTGCCAGCAGCTTTCGGACAGGAGCAGAGACCCAGTACTTC